The T cell receptor beta chain under discussion was sequenced for a study of cytomegalovirus exposure and HLA in healthy donors. The PCR ran on 60 Vbeta and 13 Jbeta primers. Sequencing used immunoSEQ multiplex PCR; TCRdb keeps in-frame clones, though not all of them. Found here are hundreds of thousands of clones, roughly 82% of them singletons; the top ten hold around 6%. Trimming took off 0 bases at V and 0 bases at J, with 7 bases between the two ends. The CDR3 extends over 16 amino acids. Germline V gene lookup returns CDR1 SGHNT and CDR2 YYREEE (reference sequence). The source of this sequence is a man aged 40-50 years in good health and CMV-seropositive. Sequencing input: PBMCs. V gene TRBV5-4 combines with J gene TRBJ1-6; no reliable D call. The CDR3 protein is CASSLGGSSYNSPLHF. Written as DNA, the CDR3 is TGTGCCAGCAGCTTGGGAGGAAGCTCCTATAATTCACCCCTCCACTTT.